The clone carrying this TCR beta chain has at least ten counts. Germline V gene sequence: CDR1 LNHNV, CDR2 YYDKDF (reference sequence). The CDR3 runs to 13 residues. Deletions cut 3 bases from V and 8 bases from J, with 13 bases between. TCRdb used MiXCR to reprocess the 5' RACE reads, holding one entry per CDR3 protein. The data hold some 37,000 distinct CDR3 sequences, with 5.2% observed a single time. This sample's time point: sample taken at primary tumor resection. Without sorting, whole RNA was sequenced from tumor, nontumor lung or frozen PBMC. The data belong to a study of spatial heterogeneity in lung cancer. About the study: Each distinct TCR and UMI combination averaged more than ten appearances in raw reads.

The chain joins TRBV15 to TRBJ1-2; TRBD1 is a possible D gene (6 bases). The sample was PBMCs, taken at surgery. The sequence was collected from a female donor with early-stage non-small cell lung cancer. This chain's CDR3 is CATSSNRVLGYTF. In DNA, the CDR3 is TGTGCCACCAGCAGCAACAGGGTCCTGGGCTACACCTTC.